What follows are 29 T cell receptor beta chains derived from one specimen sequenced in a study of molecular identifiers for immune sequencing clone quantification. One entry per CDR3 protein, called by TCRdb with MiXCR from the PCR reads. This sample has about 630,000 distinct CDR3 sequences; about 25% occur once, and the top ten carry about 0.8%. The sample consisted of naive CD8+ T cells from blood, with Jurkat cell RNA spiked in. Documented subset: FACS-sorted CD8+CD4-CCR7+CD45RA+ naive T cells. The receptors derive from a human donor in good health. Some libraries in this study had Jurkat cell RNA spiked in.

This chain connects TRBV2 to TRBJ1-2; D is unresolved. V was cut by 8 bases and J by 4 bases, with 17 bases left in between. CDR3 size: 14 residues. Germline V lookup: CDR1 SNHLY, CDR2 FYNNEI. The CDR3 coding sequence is TGTGCCAGCTTCGGAATCCTCGATGGCTATGGCTACACCTTC. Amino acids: CASFGILDGYGYTF.

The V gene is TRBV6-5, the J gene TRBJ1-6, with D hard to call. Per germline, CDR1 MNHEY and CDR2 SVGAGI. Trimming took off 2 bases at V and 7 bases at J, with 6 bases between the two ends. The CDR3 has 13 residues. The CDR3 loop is CASSYAGNSPLHF. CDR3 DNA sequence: TGTGCCAGCAGTTACGCGGGAAATTCACCCCTCCACTTT.

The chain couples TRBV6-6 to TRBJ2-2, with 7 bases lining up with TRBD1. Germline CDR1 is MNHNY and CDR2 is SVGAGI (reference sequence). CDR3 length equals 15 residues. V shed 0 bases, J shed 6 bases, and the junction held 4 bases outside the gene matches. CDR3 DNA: TGTGCCAGCAGTTACTCATTCCAGGGGGCCGGGGAGCTGTTTTTT. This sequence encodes CASSYSFQGAGELFF.

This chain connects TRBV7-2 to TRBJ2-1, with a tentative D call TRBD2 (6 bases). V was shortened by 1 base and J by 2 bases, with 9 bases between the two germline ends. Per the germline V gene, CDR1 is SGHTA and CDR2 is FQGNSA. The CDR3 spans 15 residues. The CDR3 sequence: CASSLDPGAYNEQFF. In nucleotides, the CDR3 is TGTGCCAGCAGCTTAGACCCGGGGGCCTACAATGAGCAGTTCTTC.

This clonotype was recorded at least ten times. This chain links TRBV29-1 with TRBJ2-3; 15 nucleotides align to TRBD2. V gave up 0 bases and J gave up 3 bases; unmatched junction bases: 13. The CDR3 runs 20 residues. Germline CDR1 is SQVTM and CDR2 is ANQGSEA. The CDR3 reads CSVEDPGLAGGPSITDTQYF. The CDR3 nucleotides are TGCAGCGTTGAAGACCCAGGACTAGCGGGGGGGCCGTCTATAACAGATACGCAGTATTTT.

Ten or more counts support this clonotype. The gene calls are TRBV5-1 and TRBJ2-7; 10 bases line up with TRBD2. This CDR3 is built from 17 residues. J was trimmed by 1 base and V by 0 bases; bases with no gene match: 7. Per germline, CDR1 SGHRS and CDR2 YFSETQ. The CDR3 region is CASSLDNPAGGSYEQYF. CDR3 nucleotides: TGCGCCAGCAGCTTGGATAATCCAGCGGGAGGGTCCTACGAGCAGTACTTC.

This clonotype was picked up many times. The CDR3 coding sequence is TGCGCCAGCAGCTCGGGGCCCGGGACAGGAACTGAAGCTTTCTTT. Protein: CASSSGPGTGTEAFF. The chain links TRBV5-1 to TRBJ1-1; 8 nucleotides align to TRBD1. Germline V CDR1 and CDR2: SGHRS, YFSETQ. After removal of 3 bases from V and 5 bases from J, the junction contained 9 bases not matched to a gene. The CDR3 covers 15 residues.

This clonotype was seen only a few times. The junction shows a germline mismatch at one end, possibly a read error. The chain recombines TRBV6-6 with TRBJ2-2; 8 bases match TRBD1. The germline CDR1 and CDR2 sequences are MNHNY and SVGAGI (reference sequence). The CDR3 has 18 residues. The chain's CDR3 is CVSSYSFFGQGNTGELFF. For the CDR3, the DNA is TGTGTCAGCAGTTACTCATTCTTCGGACAGGGTAACACCGGGGAGCTGTTTTTT.

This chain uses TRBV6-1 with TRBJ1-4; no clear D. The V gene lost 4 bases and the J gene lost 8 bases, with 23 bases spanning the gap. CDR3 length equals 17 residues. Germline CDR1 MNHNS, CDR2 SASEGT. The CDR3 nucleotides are TGTGCCAGCAGTGGCCTCCCGGACGGCTATAATTGGGAAAAACTGTTTTTT. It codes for CASSGLPDGYNWEKLFF.

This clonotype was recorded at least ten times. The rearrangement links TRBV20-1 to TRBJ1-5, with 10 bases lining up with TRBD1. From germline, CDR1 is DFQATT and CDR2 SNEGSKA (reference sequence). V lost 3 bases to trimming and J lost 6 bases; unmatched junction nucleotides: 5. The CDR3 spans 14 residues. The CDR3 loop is CSASDRGLVQPQHF. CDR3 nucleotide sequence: TGCAGTGCTAGTGACAGGGGGCTTGTTCAGCCCCAGCATTTT.

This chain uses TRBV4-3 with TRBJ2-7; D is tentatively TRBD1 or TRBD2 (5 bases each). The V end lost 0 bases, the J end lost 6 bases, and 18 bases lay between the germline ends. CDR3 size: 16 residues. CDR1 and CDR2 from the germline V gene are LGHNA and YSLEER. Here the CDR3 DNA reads TGCGCCAGCAGCCAAGATTACGGGACCACCGCCGGCGAGCAGTACTTC. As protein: CASSQDYGTTAGEQYF.

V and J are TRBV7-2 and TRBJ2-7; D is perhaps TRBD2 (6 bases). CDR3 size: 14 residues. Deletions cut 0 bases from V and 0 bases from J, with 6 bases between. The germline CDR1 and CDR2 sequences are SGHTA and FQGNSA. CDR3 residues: CASSLADYSYEQYF. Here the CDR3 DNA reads TGTGCCAGCAGCTTAGCGGACTACTCCTACGAGCAGTACTTC.

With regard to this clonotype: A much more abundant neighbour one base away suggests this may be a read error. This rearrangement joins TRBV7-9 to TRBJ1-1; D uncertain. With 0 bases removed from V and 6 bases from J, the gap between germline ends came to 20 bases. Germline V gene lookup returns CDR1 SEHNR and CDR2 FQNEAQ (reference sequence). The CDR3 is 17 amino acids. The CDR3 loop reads CASSLAFSGPYDAEAFF. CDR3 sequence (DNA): TGTGCCAGCAGCTTAGCATTTTCCGGGCCCTACGACGCTGAAGCTTTCTTT.

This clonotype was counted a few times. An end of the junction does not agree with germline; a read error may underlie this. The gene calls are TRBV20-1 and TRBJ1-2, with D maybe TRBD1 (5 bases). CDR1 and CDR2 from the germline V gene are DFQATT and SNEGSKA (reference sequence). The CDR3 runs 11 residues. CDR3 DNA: TGCAGTTCTAGGGACGGATATGGCTACACCTTC. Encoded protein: CSSRDGYGYTF.

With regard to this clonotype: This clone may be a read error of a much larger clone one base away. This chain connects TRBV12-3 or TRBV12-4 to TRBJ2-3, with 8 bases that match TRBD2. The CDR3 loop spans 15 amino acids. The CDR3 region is CDSIPSGGAWDTQYF. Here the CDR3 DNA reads TGTGACAGCATCCCCTCCGGGGGGGCTTGGGATACGCAGTATTTT.

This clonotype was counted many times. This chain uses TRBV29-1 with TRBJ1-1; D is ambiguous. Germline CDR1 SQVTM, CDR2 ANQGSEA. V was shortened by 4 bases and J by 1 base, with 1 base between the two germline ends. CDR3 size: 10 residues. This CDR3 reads CSVANTEAFF. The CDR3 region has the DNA TGCAGCGTTGCGAACACTGAAGCTTTCTTT. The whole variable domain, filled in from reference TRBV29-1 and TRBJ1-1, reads SAVISQKPSRDICQRGTSLTIQCQVDSQVTMMFWYRQQPGQSLTLIATANQGSEATYESGFVIDKFPISRPNLTFSTLTVSNMSPEDSSIYLCSVANTEAFFGQGTRLTVV.

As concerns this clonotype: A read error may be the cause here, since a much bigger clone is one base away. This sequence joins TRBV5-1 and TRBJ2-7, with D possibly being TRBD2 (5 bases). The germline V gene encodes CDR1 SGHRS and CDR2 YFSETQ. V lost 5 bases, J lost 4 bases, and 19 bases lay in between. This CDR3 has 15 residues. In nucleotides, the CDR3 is TGCGCCAGCAGACCGAACACCTCCGAGGGATACGAGCAGTACTTC. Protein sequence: CASRPNTSEGYEQYF.

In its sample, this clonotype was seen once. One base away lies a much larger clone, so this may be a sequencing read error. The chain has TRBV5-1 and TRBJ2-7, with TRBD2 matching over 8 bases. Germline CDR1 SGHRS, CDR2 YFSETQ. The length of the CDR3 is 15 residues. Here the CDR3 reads CASSLVSGGGYERYF. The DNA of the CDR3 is TGCGCCAGCAGCTTGGTGAGCGGGGGAGGCTACGAGCGGTACTTC.

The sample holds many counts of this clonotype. CDR3 coding DNA: TGTGCCACAAGGGACAGCAACACAGATACGCAGTATTTT. Translation gives CATRDSNTDTQYF. J is TRBJ2-3 and V is TRBV19; 7 bases align to TRBD1. The CDR3 covers 13 residues. The V segment lost 10 bases and the J segment 2 bases; nucleotides outside the gene matches: 6. From germline, CDR1 is LNHDA and CDR2 SQIVND (reference sequence).

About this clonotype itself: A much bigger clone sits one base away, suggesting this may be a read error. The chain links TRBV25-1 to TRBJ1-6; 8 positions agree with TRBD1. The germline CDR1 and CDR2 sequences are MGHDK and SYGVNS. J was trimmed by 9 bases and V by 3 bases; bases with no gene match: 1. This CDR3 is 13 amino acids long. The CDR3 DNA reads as TGTGCCAGCAGTGATACAGGGGGTTCACCCCTCCACTTT. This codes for CASSDTGGSPLHF. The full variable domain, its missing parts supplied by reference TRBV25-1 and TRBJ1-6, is EADIYQTPRYLVIGTGKKITLECSQTMGHDKMYWYQQDPGMELHLIHYSYGVNSTEKGDLSSESTVSRIRTEHFPLTLESARPSHTSQYLCASSDTGGSPLHFGNGTRLTVT.

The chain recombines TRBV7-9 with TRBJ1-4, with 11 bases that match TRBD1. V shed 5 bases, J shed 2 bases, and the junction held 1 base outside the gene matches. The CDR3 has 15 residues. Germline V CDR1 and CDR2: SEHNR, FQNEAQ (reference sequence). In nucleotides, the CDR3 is TGTGCCAGCAGCGGACAGGGGGCTACTAATGAAAAACTGTTTTTT. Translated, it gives CASSGQGATNEKLFF.

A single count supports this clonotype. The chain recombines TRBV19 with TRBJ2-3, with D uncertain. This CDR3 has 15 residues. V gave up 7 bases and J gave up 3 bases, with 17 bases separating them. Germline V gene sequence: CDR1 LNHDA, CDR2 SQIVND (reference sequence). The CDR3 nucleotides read TGTGCCAGTACCGAGTGGGCCCTGAAAACAGATACGCAGTATTTT. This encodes CASTEWALKTDTQYF.

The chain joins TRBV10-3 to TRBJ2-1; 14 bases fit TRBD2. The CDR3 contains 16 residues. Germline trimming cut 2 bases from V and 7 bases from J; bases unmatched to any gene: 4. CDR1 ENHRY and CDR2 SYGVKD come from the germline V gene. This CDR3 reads CAISEPTSGGGNEQFF. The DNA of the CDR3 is TGTGCCATCAGTGAGCCGACTAGCGGGGGGGGAAATGAGCAGTTCTTC.

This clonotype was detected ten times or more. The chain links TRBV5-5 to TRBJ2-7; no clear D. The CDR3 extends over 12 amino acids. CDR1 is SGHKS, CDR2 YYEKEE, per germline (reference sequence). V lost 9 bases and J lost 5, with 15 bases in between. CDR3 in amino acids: CATSYGVHEQYF. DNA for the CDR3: TGTGCCACTTCGTATGGGGTCCACGAGCAGTACTTC.

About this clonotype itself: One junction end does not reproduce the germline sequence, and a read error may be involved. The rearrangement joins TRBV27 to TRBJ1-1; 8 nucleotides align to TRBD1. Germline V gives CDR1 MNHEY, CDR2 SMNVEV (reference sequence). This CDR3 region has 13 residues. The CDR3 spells CATGGLENTGAFF. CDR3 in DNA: TGTGCCACAGGGGGCCTTGAGAACACTGGAGCTTTCTTT.

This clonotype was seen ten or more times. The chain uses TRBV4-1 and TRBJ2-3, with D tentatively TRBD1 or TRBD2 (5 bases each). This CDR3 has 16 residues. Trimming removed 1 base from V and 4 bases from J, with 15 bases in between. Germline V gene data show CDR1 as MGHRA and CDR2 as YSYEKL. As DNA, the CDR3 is TGCGCCAGCAGCCAAGTCTTGGGGCTCGGGGCAGATACGCAGTATTTT. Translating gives CASSQVLGLGADTQYF.

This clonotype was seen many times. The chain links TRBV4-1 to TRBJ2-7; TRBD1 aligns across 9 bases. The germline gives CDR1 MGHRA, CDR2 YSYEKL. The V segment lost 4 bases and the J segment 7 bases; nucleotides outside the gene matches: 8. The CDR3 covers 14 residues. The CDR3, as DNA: TGCGCCAGCAGCCCCCGGGACAGGGATTGGGAGCAGTACTTC. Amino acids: CASSPRDRDWEQYF.

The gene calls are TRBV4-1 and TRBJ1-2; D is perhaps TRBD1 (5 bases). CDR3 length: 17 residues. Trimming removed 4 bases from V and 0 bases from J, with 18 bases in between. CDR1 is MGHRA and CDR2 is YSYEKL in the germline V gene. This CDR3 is CASSLITGTETNYGYTF. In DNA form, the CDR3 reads TGCGCCAGCAGCCTCATCACCGGGACGGAAACTAACTATGGCTACACCTTC.

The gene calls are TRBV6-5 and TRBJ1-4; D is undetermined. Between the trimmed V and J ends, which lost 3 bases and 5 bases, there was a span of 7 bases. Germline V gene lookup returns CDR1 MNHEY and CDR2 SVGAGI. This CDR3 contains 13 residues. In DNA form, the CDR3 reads TGTGCCAGCAGTTATCGCGTCAATGAAAAACTGTTTTTT. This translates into CASSYRVNEKLFF.